The clone carrying this TCR beta chain was recorded only once. Its cognate antigen is unknown. This record comes from a study of shared clonotypes between healthy human individuals. The overall study: Two female and three male donors aged 18 to 49 were enrolled. Study conclusions and caveats: As a rule, naive subsets had a larger estimated richness than memory subsets. Clonotypes which were not shared had lower generation probabilities than clonotypes that all four donors shared.

The CDR3 is 11 amino acids. The germline V and J ends were trimmed by 3 bases and 6 bases, with 7 bases remaining between them. Germline V lookup: CDR1 DFQATT, CDR2 SNEGSKA (reference sequence). CD4+ cells yielded CD45RA+ naive and CD45RA-negative memory subsets. Clones were read by immunoSEQ multiplex PCR, and TCRdb kept only the in-frame ones, dropping some. The sample includes some 580,000 clones, about 96% of them seen just once. This rearrangement joins TRBV20-1 to TRBJ2-3; D is uncertain. This TCR derives from a woman under 40 in good health. The sample consisted of naive CD4+ T cells sorted from blood. Subset defined: CD45RA+ positively selected. This chain's CDR3 is CSASMRDTQYF. In DNA, the CDR3 is TGCAGTGCTAGCATGCGGGATACGCAGTATTTT.